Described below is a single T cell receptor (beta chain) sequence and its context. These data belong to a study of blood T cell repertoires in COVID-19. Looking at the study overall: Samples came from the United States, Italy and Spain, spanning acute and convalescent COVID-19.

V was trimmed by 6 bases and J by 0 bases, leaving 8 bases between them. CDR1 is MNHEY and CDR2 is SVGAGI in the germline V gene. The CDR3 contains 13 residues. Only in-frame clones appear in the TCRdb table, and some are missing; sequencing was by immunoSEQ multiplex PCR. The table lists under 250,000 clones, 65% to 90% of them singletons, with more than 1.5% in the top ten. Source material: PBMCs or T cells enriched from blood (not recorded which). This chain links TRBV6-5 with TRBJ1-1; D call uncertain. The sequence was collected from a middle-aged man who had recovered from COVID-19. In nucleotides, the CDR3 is TGTGCCAGCAGGGCCAGGATGAACACTGAAGCTTTCTTT. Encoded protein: CASRARMNTEAFF.